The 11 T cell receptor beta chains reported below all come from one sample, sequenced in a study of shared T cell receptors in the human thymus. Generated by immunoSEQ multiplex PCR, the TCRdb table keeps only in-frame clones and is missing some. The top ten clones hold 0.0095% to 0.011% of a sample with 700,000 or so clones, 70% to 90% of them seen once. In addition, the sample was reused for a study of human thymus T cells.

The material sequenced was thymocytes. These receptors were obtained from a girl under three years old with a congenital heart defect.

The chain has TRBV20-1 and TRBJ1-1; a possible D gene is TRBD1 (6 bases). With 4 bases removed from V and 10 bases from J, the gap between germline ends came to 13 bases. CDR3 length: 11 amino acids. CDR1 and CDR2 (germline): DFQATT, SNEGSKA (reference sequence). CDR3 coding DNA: TGCAGTGCTACCAGACAGGCCGCAGCTTTCTTT. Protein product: CSATRQAAAFF.

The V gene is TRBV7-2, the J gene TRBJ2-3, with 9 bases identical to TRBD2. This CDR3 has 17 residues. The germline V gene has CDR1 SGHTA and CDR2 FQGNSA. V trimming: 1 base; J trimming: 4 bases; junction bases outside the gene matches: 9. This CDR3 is CASSLEARGGCPDTQYF. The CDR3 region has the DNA TGTGCCAGCAGCTTAGAGGCGCGGGGGGGCTGTCCAGATACGCAGTATTTT.

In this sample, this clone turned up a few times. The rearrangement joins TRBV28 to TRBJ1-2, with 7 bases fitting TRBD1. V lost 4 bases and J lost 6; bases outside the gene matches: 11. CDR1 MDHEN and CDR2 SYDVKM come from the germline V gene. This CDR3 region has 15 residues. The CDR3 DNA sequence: TGTGCCAGCAGTTCGGATGGGACAGCTAGAGATGGCTACACCTTC. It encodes CASSSDGTARDGYTF.

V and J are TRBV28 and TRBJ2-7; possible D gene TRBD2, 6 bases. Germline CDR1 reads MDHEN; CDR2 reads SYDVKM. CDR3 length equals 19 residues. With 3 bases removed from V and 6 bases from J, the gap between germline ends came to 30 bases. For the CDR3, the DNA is TGTGCCAGCAGTTTTGACGGGACGTATCGAATTCTAACGGGGGTCGAGCAGTACTTC. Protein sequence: CASSFDGTYRILTGVEQYF.

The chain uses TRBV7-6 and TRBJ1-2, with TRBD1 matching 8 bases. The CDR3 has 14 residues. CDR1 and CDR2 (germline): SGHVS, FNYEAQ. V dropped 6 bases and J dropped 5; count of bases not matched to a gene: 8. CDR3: CASSLGTGGYGYTF. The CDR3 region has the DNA TGTGCCAGCAGTCTAGGGACAGGCGGTTATGGCTACACCTTC.

CDR3 loop: CASSLEVPTGSAYEQYF. The CDR3 DNA follows: TGTGCCAGCAGCTTAGAAGTCCCGACAGGGTCAGCCTACGAGCAGTACTTC. The V call is TRBV7-8, the J call TRBJ2-7; 7 positions agree with TRBD1. The J segment lost 2 bases and the V segment lost 1 base, leaving 11 bases of the junction unmatched. CDR3 length: 17 amino acids. Germline CDR1 reads SGHVS; CDR2 reads FQNEAQ.

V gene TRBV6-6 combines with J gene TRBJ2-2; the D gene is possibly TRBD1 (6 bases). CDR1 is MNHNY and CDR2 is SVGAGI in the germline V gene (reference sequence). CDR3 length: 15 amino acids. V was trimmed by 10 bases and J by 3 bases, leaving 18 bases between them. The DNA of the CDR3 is TGTGCCACGAATCAAGATGGGGGCCACACCGGGGAGCTGTTTTTT. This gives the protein CATNQDGGHTGELFF.

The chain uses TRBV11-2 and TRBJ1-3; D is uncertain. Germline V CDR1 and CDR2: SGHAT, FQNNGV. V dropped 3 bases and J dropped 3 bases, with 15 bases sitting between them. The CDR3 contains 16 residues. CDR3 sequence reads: CASSFVTWRDGNTIYF. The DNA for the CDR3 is TGTGCCAGCAGCTTCGTTACTTGGAGGGATGGAAACACCATATATTTT.

For the CDR3, the DNA is TGTGCCAGCAGCTTAGCGGATCCCCTAGCCCTCCACTTT. Translation: CASSLADPLALHF. J is TRBJ1-6 and V is TRBV7-9; D gene uncertain. Germline CDR1 and CDR2: SEHNR and FQNEAQ (reference sequence). The CDR3 extends over 13 amino acids. Between the trimmed V and J ends, which lost 0 bases and 14 bases, there was a span of 11 bases.

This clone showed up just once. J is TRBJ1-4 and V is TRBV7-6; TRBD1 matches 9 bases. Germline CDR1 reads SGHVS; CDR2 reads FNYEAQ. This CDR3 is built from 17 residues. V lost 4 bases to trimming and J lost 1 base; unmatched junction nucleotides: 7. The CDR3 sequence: CASSSLQGALTNEKLFF. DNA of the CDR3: TGTGCCAGCAGCTCATTACAGGGGGCATTAACTAATGAAAAACTGTTTTTT.

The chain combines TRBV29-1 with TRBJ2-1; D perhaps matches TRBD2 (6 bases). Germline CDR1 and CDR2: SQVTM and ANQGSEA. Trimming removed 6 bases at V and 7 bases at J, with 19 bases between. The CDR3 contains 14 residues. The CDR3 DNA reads TGCAGCGTCGCCGGGAGTAGGGATCGGAATGAGCAGTTCTTC. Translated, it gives CSVAGSRDRNEQFF.